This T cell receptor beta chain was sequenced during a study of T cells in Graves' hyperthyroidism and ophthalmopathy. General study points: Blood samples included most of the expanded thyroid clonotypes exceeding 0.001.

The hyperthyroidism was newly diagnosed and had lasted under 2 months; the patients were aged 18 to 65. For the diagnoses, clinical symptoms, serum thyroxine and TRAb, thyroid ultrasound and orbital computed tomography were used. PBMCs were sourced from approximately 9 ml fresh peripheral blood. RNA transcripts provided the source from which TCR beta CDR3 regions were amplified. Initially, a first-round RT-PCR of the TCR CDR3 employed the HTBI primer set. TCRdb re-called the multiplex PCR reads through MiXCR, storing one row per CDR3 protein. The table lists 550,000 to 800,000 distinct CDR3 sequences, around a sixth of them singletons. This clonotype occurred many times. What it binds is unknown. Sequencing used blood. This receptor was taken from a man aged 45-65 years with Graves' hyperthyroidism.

The CDR3 DNA sequence: TGTGCCAGCAGTTACCCCCGGGACAGGAACGATCAGCCCCAGCATTTT. Protein product: CASSYPRDRNDQPQHF. The chain uses TRBV6-2 or TRBV6-3 and TRBJ1-5; 8 nucleotides match TRBD1. Germline V CDR1 and CDR2: MNHEY, SVGEGT. This CDR3 comprises 16 residues. V shed 2 bases and J 5 bases; nucleotides not matched to a gene: 8.